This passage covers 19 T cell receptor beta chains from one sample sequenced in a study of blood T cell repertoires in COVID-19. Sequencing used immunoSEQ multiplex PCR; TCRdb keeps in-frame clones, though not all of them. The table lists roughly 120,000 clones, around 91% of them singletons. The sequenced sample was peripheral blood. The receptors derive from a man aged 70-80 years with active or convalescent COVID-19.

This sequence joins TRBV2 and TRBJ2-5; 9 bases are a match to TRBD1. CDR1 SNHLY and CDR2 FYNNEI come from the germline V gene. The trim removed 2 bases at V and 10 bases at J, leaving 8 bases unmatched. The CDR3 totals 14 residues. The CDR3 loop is CASSEPRQGEDQYF. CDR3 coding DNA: TGTGCCAGCAGTGAACCGAGACAGGGGGAGGACCAGTACTTC.

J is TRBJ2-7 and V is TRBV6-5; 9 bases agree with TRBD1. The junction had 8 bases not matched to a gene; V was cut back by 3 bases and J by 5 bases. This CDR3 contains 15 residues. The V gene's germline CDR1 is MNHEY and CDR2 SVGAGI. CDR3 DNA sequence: TGTGCCAGCAGTTATAAGGGACAGGGTTTCCACGAGCAGTACTTC. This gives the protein CASSYKGQGFHEQYF.

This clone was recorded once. CDR3 coding DNA: TGTGCCAGCAGCCAAGATCGAGCGGGAGCCTTCTACGAGCAGTACTTC. As protein: CASSQDRAGAFYEQYF. The chain is built from TRBV14 and TRBJ2-7, with 8 bases aligning to TRBD2. Trimming cost V 0 bases and J 3 bases; bases outside gene matches: 7. The CDR3 extends over 16 amino acids. Germline values: CDR1 SGHDN, CDR2 FVKESK.

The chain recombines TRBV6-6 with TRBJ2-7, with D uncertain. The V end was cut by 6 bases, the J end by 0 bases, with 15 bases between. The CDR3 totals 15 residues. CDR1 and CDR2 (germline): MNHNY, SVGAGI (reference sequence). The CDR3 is CASSPARSFSYEQYF. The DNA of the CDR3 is TGTGCCAGCAGCCCCGCGAGGTCGTTCTCCTACGAGCAGTACTTC.

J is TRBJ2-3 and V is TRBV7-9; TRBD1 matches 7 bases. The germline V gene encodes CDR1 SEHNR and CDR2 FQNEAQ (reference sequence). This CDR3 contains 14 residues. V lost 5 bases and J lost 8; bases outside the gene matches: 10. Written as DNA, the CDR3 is TGTGCCAGCAGCCCGAATAATAACAGGGGTACGCAGTATTTT. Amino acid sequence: CASSPNNNRGTQYF.

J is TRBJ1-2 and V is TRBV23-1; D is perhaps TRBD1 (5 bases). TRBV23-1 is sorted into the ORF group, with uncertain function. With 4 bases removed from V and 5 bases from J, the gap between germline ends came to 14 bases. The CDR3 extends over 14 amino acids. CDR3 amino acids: CASSPRGRGYGYTF. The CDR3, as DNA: TGCGCCAGCAGTCCCCGTGGAAGGGGATATGGCTACACCTTC.

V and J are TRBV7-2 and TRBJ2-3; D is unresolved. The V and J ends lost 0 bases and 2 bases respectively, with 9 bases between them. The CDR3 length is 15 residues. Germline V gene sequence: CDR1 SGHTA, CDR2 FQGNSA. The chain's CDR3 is CASSLALALTDTQYF. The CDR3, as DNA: TGTGCCAGCAGCTTAGCTCTGGCCCTCACAGATACGCAGTATTTT.

The chain's CDR3 is CASSLSTGGTGELFF. CDR3 nucleotides: TGTGCCAGCAGCCTATCGACAGGGGGAACCGGGGAGCTGTTTTTT. J is TRBJ2-2 and V is TRBV11-2, with 9 bases fitting TRBD1. Trimming at V came to 5 bases and at J to 5 bases, leaving 6 bases not matched to a gene. This CDR3 is built from 15 residues. Per germline, CDR1 SGHAT and CDR2 FQNNGV. Full variable domain (outside the CDR3, taken from reference TRBV11-2 and TRBJ2-2): EAGVAQSPRYKIIEKRQSVAFWCNPISGHATLYWYQQILGQGPKLLIQFQNNGVVDDSQLPKDRFSAERLKGVDSTLKIQPAKLEDSAVYLCASSLSTGGTGELFFGEGSRLTVL.

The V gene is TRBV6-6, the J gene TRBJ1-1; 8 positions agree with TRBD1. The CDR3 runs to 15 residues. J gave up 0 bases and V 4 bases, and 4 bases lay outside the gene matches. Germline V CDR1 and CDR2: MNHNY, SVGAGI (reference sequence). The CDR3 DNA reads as TGTGCCAGCAGTTTGGACAGGGCCGTGAACACTGAAGCTTTCTTT. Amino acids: CASSLDRAVNTEAFF.

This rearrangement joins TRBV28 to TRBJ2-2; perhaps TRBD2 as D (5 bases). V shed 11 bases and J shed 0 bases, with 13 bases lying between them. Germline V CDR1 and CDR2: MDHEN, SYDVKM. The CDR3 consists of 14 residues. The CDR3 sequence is CACRRPSNTGELFF. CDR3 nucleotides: TGTGCCTGCCGGAGGCCGTCGAACACCGGGGAGCTGTTTTTT.

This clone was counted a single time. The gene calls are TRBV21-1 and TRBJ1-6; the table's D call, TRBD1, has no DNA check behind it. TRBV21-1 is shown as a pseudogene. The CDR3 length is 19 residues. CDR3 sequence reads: CASSKGTERSYSYNSPLHF. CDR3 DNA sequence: TGTGCCAGCAGCAAAGGGACAGAGAGGAGTTACTCCTATAATTCACCCCTCCACTTT.

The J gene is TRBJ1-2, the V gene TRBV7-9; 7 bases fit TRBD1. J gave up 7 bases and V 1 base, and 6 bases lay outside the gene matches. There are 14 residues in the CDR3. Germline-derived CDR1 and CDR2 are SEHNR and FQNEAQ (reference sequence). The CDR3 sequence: CASSLELGGLGYTF. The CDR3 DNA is TGTGCCAGCAGCTTAGAGTTAGGGGGCCTTGGCTACACCTTC.

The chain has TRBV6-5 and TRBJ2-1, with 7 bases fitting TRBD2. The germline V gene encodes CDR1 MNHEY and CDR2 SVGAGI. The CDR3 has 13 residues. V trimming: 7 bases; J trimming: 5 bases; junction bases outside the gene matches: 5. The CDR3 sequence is CASTNGGNNEQFF. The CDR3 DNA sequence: TGTGCCAGCACCAACGGGGGGAACAATGAGCAGTTCTTC.

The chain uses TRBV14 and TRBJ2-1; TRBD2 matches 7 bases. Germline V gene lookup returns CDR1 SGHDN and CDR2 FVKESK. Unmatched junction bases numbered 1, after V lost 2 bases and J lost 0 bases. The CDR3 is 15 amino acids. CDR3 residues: CASSQSGGSYNEQFF. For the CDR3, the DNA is TGTGCCAGCAGCCAATCGGGGGGCTCCTACAATGAGCAGTTCTTC.

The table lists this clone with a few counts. The CDR3 reads CSAGRNEKLFF. The CDR3 DNA is TGCAGCGCGGGCAGGAATGAAAAACTGTTTTTT. The chain couples TRBV20-1 to TRBJ1-4, with no clear D. This CDR3 is built from 11 residues. Germline lookup yields CDR1 DFQATT and CDR2 SNEGSKA (reference sequence).

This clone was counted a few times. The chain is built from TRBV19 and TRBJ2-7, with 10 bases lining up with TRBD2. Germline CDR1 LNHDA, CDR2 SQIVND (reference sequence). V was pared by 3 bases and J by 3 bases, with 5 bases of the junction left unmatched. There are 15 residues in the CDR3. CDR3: CASSIASGSYYEQYF. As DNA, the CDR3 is TGTGCCAGTAGTATCGCTAGCGGGAGCTACTACGAGCAGTACTTC.

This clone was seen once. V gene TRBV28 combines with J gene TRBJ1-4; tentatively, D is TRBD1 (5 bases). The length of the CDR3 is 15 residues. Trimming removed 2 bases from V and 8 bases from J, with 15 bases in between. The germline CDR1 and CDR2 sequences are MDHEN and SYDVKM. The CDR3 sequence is CASSLLGGGFEKLFF. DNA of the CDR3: TGTGCCAGCAGTTTACTGGGGGGGGGATTCGAAAAACTGTTTTTT.

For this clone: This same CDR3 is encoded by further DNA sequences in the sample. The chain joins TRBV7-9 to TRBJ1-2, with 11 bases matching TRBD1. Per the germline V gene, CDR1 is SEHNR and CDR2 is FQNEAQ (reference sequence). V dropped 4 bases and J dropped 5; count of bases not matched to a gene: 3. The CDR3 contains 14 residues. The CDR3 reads CASSSGQGAYGYTF. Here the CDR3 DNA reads TGTGCCAGCAGCTCCGGACAGGGGGCTTATGGCTACACCTTC.

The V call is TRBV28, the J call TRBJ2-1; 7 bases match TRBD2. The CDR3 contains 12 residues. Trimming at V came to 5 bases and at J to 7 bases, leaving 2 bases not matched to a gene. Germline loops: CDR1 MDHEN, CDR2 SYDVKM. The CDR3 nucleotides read TGTGCCAGCAGTCGGACTAGAAATGAGCAGTTCTTC. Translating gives CASSRTRNEQFF.